The rows below give T cell receptor beta chains drawn from one sample of a study of blood T cell repertoires in COVID-19. Sequencing was performed with immunoSEQ multiplex PCR; in TCRdb, only in-frame clones are kept and a portion is missing. The table has about 150,000 clones, roughly 80% seen once. Sequenced sample: peripheral blood. The source is a man aged 70 or older with acute or convalescent COVID-19. Both conserved end residues are part of each CDR3. The D gene is left open where the match is weak. For some rows the clone size is stated as once, few or many, or as a class when expanded; others skip it.

few TRBJ2-7 TRBV5-1 TRBD1 TGCGCCAGCATGGACAGGGCGGCCTACGAGCAGTACTTC CASMDRAAYEQYF
NA TRBJ1-2 TRBV19 TRBD1 TGTGCCAGTAGCCCAGGGGGCTTTGGCTACACCTTC CASSPGGFGYTF
NA TRBJ2-3 TRBV6-5 NA TGTGCCAGCACTATCCCTCGAAGGGGAGATACGCAGTATTTT CASTIPRRGDTQYF
NA TRBJ2-1 TRBV28 TRBD2 TGTGCCAGCAGTTCCCTATCGGGGGGGTCCTACAATGAGCAGTTCTTC CASSSLSGGSYNEQFF
NA TRBJ1-3 TRBV19 NA TGTGCCAGTAGTATAGATCCCCCGGGCGGACTCTCTGGAAACACCATATATTTT CASSIDPPGGLSGNTIYF
NA TRBJ1-4 TRBV15 TRBD1 TGTGCCACCAGCAGAGACCTGACAGGGAATAATGAAAAACTGTTTTTT CATSRDLTGNNEKLFF
NA TRBJ1-1 TRBV30 NA TGTGCCTGGAGTGCGGGGGGACCCGGGGCTTTCTTT CAWSAGGPGAFF
NA TRBJ2-1 TRBV5-1 NA TGCGCCAGCAGCTTGGTACAGGACAACAATGAGCAGTTCTTC CASSLVQDNNEQFF
NA TRBJ2-3 TRBV9 TRBD2 TGTGCCAGCAGCGTAAGCGGGAGGGGGGCAGATACGCAGTATTTT CASSVSGRGADTQYF
NA TRBJ1-4 TRBV18 TRBD1 TGTGCCAGCTCACCTGAGACAGGGGCTAATGAAAAACTGTTTTTT CASSPETGANEKLFF
NA TRBJ2-1 TRBV19 TRBD2 TGTGCCAGTAGTATAATGTTCGGCGGGAGCTCCTACAATGAGCAGTTCTTC CASSIMFGGSSYNEQFF